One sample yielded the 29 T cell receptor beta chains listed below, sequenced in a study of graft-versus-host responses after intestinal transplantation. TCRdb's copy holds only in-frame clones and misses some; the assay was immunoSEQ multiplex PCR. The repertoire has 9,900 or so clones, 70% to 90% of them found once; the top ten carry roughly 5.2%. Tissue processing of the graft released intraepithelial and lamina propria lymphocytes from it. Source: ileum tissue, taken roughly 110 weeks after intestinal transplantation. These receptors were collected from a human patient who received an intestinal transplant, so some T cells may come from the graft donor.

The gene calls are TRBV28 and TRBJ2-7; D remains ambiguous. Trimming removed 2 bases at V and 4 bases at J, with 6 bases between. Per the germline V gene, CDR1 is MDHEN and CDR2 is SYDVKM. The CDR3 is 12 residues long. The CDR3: CASSLINYEQYF. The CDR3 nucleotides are TGTGCCAGCAGTTTAATAAATTACGAGCAGTACTTC.

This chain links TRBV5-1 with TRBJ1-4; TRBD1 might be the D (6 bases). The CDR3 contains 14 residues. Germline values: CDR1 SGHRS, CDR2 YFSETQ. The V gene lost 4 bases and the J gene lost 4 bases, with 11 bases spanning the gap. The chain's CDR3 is CASSPDSGNEKLFF. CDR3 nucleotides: TGCGCCAGCAGCCCGGACAGTGGTAATGAAAAACTGTTTTTT.

As DNA, the CDR3 is TGTGCCAGTAGTATAGGTCAGGGGGTGGATACTGAAGCTTTCTTT. Protein: CASSIGQGVDTEAFF. V is TRBV19 and J is TRBJ1-1; the match to TRBD1 covers 7 bases. The length of the CDR3 is 15 residues. The germline V gene has CDR1 LNHDA and CDR2 SQIVND (reference sequence). V was clipped by 1 base and J by 5 bases; unmatched bases: 7.

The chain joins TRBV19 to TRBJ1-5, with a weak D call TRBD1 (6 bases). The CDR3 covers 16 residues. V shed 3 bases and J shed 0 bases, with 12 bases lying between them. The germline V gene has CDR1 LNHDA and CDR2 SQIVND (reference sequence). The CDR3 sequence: CASSIPGHYSNQPQHF. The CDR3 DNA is TGTGCCAGTAGTATCCCGGGACACTATAGCAATCAGCCCCAGCATTTT.

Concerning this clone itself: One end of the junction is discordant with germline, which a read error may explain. DNA for the CDR3: TGTGCCAGCAATTTATTCGGCGCACTGAACACTGAAGCTTTCTTT. It translates to CASNLFGALNTEAFF. V usage is TRBV28 and J usage is TRBJ1-1; D is unresolved. CDR1 and CDR2 from the germline V gene are MDHEN and SYDVKM. CDR3 size: 15 residues.

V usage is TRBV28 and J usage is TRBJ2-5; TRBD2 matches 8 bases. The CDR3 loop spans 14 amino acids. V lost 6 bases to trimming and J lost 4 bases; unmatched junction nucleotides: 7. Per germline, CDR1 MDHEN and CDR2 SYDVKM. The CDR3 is CASSFRAGVETQYF. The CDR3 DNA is TGTGCCAGCAGCTTTAGAGCGGGAGTAGAGACCCAGTACTTC.

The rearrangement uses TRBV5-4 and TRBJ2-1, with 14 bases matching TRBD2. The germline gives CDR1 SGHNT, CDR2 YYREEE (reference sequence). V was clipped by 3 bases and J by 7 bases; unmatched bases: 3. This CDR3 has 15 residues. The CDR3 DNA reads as TGTGCCAGCAGCTCAGGGACTAGCGGGGGTAATGAGCAGTTCTTC. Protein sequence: CASSSGTSGGNEQFF.

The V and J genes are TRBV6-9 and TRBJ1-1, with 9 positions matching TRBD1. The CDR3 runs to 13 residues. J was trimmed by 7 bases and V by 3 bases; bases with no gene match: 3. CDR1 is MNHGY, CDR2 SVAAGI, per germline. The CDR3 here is CASSYRQGDEAFF. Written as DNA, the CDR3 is TGTGCCAGCAGTTACCGACAGGGGGATGAAGCTTTCTTT.

The CDR3 nucleotides are TGCGCCAGCAGCTTGGAACAGGGGGCAGGTCAGCCCCAGCATTTT. Translation: CASSLEQGAGQPQHF. The genes are TRBV5-1 and TRBJ1-5; the match to TRBD1 covers 9 bases. Looked up from germline, CDR1 is SGHRS and CDR2 is YFSETQ. The CDR3 spans 15 residues. Trimming removed 0 bases from V and 6 bases from J; junction bases left unmatched: 4.

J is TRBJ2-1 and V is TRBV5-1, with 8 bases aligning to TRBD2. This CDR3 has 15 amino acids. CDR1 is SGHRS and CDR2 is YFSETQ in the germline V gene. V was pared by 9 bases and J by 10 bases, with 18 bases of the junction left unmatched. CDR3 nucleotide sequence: TGCGCCACCGCCCTCGGGACTATGGGCGGGAGGGAGCAGTTCTTC. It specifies CATALGTMGGREQFF.

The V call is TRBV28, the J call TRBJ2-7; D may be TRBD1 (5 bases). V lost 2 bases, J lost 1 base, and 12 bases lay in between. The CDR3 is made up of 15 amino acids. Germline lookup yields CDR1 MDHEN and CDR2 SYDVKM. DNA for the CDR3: TGTGCCAGCAGTTTAGGTTACAGGAGATCCTACGAGCAGTACTTC. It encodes CASSLGYRRSYEQYF. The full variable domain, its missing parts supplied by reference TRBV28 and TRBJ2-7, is DVKVTQSSRYLVKRTGEKVFLECVQDMDHENMFWYRQDPGLGLRLIYFSYDVKMKEKGDIPEGYSVSREKKERFSLILESASTNQTSMYLCASSLGYRRSYEQYFGPGTRLTVT.

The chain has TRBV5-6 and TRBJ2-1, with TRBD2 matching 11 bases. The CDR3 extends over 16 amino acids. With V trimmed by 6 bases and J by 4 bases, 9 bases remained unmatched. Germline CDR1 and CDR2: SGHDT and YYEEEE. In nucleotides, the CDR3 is TGTGCCAGCACCTCCCTAGCGGGGGGCAATTACAATGAGCAGTTCTTC. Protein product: CASTSLAGGNYNEQFF. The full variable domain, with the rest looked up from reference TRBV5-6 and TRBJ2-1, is DAGVTQSPTHLIKTRGQQVTLRCSPKSGHDTVSWYQQALGQGPQFIFQYYEEEERQRGNFPDRFSGHQFPNYSSELNVNALLLGDSALYLCASTSLAGGNYNEQFFGPGTRLTVL.

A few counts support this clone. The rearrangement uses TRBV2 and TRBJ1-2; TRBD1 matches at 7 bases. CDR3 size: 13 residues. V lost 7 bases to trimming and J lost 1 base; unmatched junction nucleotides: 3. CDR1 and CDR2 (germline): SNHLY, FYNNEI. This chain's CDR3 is CASIGQVNYGYTF. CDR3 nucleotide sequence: TGTGCCAGCATAGGACAGGTTAACTATGGCTACACCTTC.

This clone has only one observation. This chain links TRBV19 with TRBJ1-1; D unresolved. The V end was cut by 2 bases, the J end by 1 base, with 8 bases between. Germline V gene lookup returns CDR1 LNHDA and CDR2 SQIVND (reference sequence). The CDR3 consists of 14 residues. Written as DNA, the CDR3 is TGTGCCAGTAGTATAAGCCAGAGGAACACTGAAGCTTTCTTT. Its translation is CASSISQRNTEAFF.

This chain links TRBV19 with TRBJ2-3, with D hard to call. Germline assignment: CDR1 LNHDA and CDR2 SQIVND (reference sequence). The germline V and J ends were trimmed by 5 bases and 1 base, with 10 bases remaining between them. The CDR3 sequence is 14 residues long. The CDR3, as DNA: TGTGCCAGTAGTCATGGACGGCGCACAGATACGCAGTATTTT. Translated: CASSHGRRTDTQYF.

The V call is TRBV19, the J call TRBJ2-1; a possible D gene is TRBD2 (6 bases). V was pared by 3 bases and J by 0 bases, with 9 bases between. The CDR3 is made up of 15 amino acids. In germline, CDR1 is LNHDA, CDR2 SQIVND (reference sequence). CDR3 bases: TGTGCCAGTAGTATTCTAGCGTTCTCCTACAATGAGCAGTTCTTC. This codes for CASSILAFSYNEQFF.

For the CDR3, the DNA is TGTGCCAGCAGCTTCTTTACCGGGGAGCTGTTTTTT. It encodes CASSFFTGELFF. The genes are TRBV5-4 and TRBJ2-2, with D unclear. Germline-derived CDR1 and CDR2 are SGHNT and YYREEE (reference sequence). The CDR3 extends over 12 amino acids. The V and J ends lost 2 bases and 5 bases respectively, with 4 bases between them.

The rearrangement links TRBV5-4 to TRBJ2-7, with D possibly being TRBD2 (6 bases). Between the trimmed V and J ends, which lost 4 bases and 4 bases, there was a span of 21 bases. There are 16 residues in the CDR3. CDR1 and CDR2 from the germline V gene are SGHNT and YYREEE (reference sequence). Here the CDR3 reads CASSHGGLSQKYEQYF. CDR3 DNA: TGTGCCAGCAGCCACGGGGGACTCAGCCAGAAATACGAGCAGTACTTC.

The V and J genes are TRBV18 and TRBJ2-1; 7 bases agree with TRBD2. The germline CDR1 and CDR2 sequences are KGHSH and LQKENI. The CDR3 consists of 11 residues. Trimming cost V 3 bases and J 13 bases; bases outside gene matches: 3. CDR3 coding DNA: TGTGCCAGCTCACCCCTAGCGGAACAGTTCTTC. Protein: CASSPLAEQFF.

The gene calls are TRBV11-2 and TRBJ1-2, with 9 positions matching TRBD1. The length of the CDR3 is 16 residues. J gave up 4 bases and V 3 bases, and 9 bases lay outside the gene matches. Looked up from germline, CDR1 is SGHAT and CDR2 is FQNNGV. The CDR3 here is CASSLVTGGPRYGYTF. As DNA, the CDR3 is TGTGCCAGCAGCTTGGTAACAGGGGGCCCTCGCTATGGCTACACCTTC.

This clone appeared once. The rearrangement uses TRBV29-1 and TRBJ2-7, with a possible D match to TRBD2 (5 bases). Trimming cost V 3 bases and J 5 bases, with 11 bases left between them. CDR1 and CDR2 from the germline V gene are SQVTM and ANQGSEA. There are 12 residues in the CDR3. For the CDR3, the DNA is TGCAGCGTTGACGAGGGTAGCCACGAGCAGTACTTC. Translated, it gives CSVDEGSHEQYF.

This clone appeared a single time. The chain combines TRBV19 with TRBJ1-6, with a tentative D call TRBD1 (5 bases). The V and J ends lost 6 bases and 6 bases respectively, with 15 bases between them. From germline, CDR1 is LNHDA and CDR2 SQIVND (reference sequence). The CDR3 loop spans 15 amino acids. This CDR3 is CASRGDSRVNSPLHF. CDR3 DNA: TGTGCCAGTAGAGGGGACTCCCGCGTTAATTCACCCCTCCACTTT.

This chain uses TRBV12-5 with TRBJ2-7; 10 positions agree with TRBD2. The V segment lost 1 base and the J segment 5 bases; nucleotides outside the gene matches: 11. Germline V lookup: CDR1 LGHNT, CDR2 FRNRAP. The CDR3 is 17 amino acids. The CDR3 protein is CASGLAPQAGGPNEQYF. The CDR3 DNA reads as TGTGCTAGTGGTTTGGCCCCGCAAGCGGGAGGGCCCAACGAGCAGTACTTC.

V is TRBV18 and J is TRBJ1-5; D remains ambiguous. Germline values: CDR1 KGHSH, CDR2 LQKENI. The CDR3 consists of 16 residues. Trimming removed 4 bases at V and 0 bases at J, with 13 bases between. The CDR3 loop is CASSRRSTGSNQPQHF. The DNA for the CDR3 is TGTGCCAGCTCACGACGGAGTACGGGTAGCAATCAGCCCCAGCATTTT.

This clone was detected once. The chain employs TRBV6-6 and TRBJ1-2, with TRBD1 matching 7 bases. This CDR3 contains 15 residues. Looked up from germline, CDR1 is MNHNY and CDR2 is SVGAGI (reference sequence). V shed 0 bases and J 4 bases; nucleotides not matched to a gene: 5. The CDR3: CASSYSTGHLYGYTF. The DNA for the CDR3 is TGTGCCAGCAGTTACTCGACAGGGCATCTCTATGGCTACACCTTC.

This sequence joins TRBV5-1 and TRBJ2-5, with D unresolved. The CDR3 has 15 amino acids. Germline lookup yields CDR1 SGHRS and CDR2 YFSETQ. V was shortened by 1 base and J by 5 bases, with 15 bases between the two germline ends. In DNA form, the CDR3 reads TGCGCCAGCAGCTTGTCCGGTGGTATAAGGGAGACCCAGTACTTC. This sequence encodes CASSLSGGIRETQYF.

The CDR3 loop reads CASSKDRVEDEQYF. CDR3 coding DNA: TGTGCCAGCAGTAAAGACAGGGTGGAAGACGAGCAGTACTTC. V is TRBV6-4 and J is TRBJ2-7; TRBD1 aligns across 7 bases. Germline CDR1 MRHNA, CDR2 SNTAGT. The J segment lost 5 bases and the V segment lost 5 bases, leaving 9 bases of the junction unmatched. The CDR3 has 14 residues.

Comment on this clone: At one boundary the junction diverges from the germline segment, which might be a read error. For the CDR3, the DNA is TGTGCCATCAGTGAGGATCGACTAGCGGACAGCTCCTACGAGCAGTACTTC. Translation: CAISEDRLADSSYEQYF. The V call is TRBV6-1, the J call TRBJ2-7; TRBD2 aligns across 9 bases. The germline V gene encodes CDR1 MNHNS and CDR2 SASEGT. The CDR3 runs to 17 residues.

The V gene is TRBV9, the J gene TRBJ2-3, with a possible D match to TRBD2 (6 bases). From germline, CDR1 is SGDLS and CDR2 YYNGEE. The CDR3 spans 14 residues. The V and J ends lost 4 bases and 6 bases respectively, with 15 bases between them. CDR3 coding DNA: TGTGCCAGCAGCATCGACCAGCGGGCGGATACGCAGTATTTT. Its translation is CASSIDQRADTQYF.